The rows below give T cell receptor beta chains drawn from one sample of a study of CD4 T cells in relation to SARS-CoV-2 and coronaviruses. Produced via immunoSEQ multiplex PCR; TCRdb's table is partial and in-frame only. Of approximately 17,000 clones detected, around 80% appear once; the ten largest clones hold roughly a third. No antigen has been identified for these receptors. Sequencing input: CD4+ T cells from PBMCs, cultured in vitro. The receptor set was obtained from a human donor in good health. Both conserved end residues are part of each CDR3. The order of the fields is D gene, V gene, J gene, clone size, CDR3 DNA, CDR3 protein. The D gene is left open where the match is weak. Only some rows state a clone size, as once, few, many or a class for expanded clones.

d_gene: -
v_gene: TRBV6-2/TRBV6-3
j_gene: TRBJ2-2
abundance: -
CDR3nt: TGTGCCAGCAGTACCATGGACAGGAACACCGGGGAGCTGTTTTTT
CDR3aa: CASSTMDRNTGELFF

d_gene: -
v_gene: TRBV6-6
j_gene: TRBJ2-5
abundance: -
CDR3nt: TGTGCCAGCAGTGGTGGCCAGTTGGAGACCCAGTACTTC
CDR3aa: CASSGGQLETQYF

d_gene: TRBD1
v_gene: TRBV12-3/TRBV12-4
j_gene: TRBJ2-7
abundance: -
CDR3nt: TGTGCCACCGGCCGGGACAGCTCCTACGAGCAGTACTTC
CDR3aa: CATGRDSSYEQYF

d_gene: -
v_gene: TRBV7-2
j_gene: TRBJ2-1
abundance: -
CDR3nt: TGTGCCAGCAGCCGCTCAGTAGTGGGGAGCTCAAATGAGCAGTTCTTC
CDR3aa: CASSRSVVGSSNEQFF

d_gene: TRBD1
v_gene: TRBV28
j_gene: TRBJ1-4
abundance: -
CDR3nt: TGTGCCAGCAGTCTGAGACAGGGGGCGAGGGAAAAACTGTTTTTT
CDR3aa: CASSLRQGAREKLFF

d_gene: TRBD1
v_gene: TRBV28
j_gene: TRBJ2-3
abundance: -
CDR3nt: TGTGCCAGCAGTTTGTACAGGGGGCTCACAGATACGCAGTATTTT
CDR3aa: CASSLYRGLTDTQYF

d_gene: -
v_gene: TRBV7-2
j_gene: TRBJ2-1
abundance: -
CDR3nt: TGTGCCAGCAGTAGAACCCTTCGGAATGAGCAGTTCTTC
CDR3aa: CASSRTLRNEQFF

d_gene: -
v_gene: TRBV4-3
j_gene: TRBJ2-7
abundance: -
CDR3nt: TGCGCCAGCAGCCAAGAAGTAGGGGCCCCCTACGAGCAGTACTTC
CDR3aa: CASSQEVGAPYEQYF

d_gene: -
v_gene: TRBV27
j_gene: TRBJ2-3
abundance: -
CDR3nt: TGTGCCAGCACCTCTCAGCTCCAGGGGGATACGCAGTATTTT
CDR3aa: CASTSQLQGDTQYF

d_gene: TRBD2
v_gene: TRBV7-2
j_gene: TRBJ2-7
abundance: -
CDR3nt: TGTGCCAGCAAGGGTAGTGTGGCGGGAGGGTACGAGCAGTACTTC
CDR3aa: CASKGSVAGGYEQYF

d_gene: -
v_gene: TRBV18
j_gene: TRBJ1-2
abundance: -
CDR3nt: TGTGCCAGCTCACCAACGAACAGGGAAGGCTACACCTTC
CDR3aa: CASSPTNREGYTF

d_gene: -
v_gene: TRBV7-9
j_gene: TRBJ2-2
abundance: -
CDR3nt: TGTGCCAGCAGCTTATCGTTAATCGGGGAGCTGTTTTTT
CDR3aa: CASSLSLIGELFF

d_gene: -
v_gene: TRBV2
j_gene: TRBJ1-5
abundance: -
CDR3nt: TGTGCCAGCAGCCAGGGTCCTCAGCCCCAGCATTTT
CDR3aa: CASSQGPQPQHF

d_gene: -
v_gene: TRBV5-1
j_gene: TRBJ2-7
abundance: -
CDR3nt: TGCGCCAGCAGCTTGAATGGCGTCTCCGAGCAGTACTTC
CDR3aa: CASSLNGVSEQYF

d_gene: TRBD1
v_gene: TRBV11-2
j_gene: TRBJ2-1
abundance: -
CDR3nt: TGTGCCAGCAGACCACTTCCGGGACAGGGGGCCCATGAGCAGTTCTTC
CDR3aa: CASRPLPGQGAHEQFF

d_gene: -
v_gene: TRBV7-2
j_gene: TRBJ1-1
abundance: -
CDR3nt: TGTGCCAGCAGCCAGGGCGAGGGGGGCGGGAACACTGAAGCTTTCTTT
CDR3aa: CASSQGEGGGNTEAFF

d_gene: TRBD2
v_gene: TRBV7-3
j_gene: TRBJ2-1
abundance: -
CDR3nt: TGTGCCAGCAGCTTGACTAGCGGGAACTACAATGAGCAGTTCTTC
CDR3aa: CASSLTSGNYNEQFF

d_gene: -
v_gene: TRBV7-7
j_gene: TRBJ2-2
abundance: -
CDR3nt: TGTGCTAGCAGCCCCAGGGTGGCCGGGGAGCTGTTTTTT
CDR3aa: CASSPRVAGELFF

d_gene: -
v_gene: TRBV7-2
j_gene: TRBJ1-1
abundance: few
CDR3nt: TGTGCCAGCAGCTTAGGTGGGGTCAGGGGTGTCACTGAAGCTTTCTTT
CDR3aa: CASSLGGVRGVTEAFF

d_gene: TRBD1
v_gene: TRBV6-5
j_gene: TRBJ1-3
abundance: -
CDR3nt: TGTGCCAGCAGTTACTTAGGCCAGGGGGCTGGAAACACCATATATTTT
CDR3aa: CASSYLGQGAGNTIYF

d_gene: -
v_gene: TRBV5-6
j_gene: TRBJ2-7
abundance: once
CDR3nt: TGTGCCAGCAGCCCGACCTACAGGGATAACCTCTACGAGCAGTACTTC
CDR3aa: CASSPTYRDNLYEQYF

d_gene: TRBD1
v_gene: TRBV6-1
j_gene: TRBJ2-2
abundance: -
CDR3nt: TGTGCCAGCAGTGGTCTCCCGGGACAGGTCACCGGGGAGCTGTTTTTT
CDR3aa: CASSGLPGQVTGELFF

d_gene: TRBD1
v_gene: TRBV29-1
j_gene: TRBJ1-2
abundance: once
CDR3nt: TGCAGCGCCGGACGGACAGGGGAGGGCTACACCTTC
CDR3aa: CSAGRTGEGYTF

d_gene: -
v_gene: TRBV27
j_gene: TRBJ2-7
abundance: few
CDR3nt: TGTGCCAGCAGTCAGACAAGGCCCCCCTACGAGCAGTACTTC
CDR3aa: CASSQTRPPYEQYF

d_gene: -
v_gene: TRBV7-8
j_gene: TRBJ1-5
abundance: once
CDR3nt: TGTGCCAGCAGCTTAGCAATCAATCAGCCCCAGCATTTT
CDR3aa: CASSLAINQPQHF

d_gene: -
v_gene: TRBV5-8
j_gene: TRBJ1-5
abundance: -
CDR3nt: TGTGCCAGCAGCCGGAACAGAAACCAGCCCCAGCATTTT
CDR3aa: CASSRNRNQPQHF

d_gene: -
v_gene: TRBV10-3
j_gene: TRBJ2-7
abundance: -
CDR3nt: TGTGCCATCAGTGAAGGAATTGGCCAGGGCTCCTACGAGCAGTACTTC
CDR3aa: CAISEGIGQGSYEQYF